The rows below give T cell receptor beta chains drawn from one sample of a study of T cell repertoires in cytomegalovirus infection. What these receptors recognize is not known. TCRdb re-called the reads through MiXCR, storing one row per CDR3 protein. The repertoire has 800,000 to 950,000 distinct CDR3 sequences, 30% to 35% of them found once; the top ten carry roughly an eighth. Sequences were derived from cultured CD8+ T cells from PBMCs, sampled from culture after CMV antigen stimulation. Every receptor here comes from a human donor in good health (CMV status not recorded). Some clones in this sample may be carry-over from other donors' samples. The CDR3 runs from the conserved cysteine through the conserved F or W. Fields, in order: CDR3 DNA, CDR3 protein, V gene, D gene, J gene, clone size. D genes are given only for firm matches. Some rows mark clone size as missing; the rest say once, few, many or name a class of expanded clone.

DNA: TGTGCCGGGGGCCGAGGGGGCCCGGACAATGAGCAGTTCTTC; CDR3: CAGGRGGPDNEQFF; V: TRBV27; D: TRBD1; J: TRBJ2-1; size: few
DNA: TGTGCCAGCAGCTTTGGAGCGGCCTACAATGAGCAGTTCTTC; CDR3: CASSFGAAYNEQFF; V: TRBV7-9; D: -; J: TRBJ2-1; size: many
DNA: TGTGCCAGCAGTTCTCCCCATGAGGCGGGGGCCCACACCGGGGAGCTGTTTTTT; CDR3: CASSSPHEAGAHTGELFF; V: TRBV6-1; D: -; J: TRBJ2-2; size: -
DNA: TGTGCCAGCAGCCCAGCGGGCGGGCGGGGGAACACCGGGGAGCTGTTTTTT; CDR3: CASSPAGGRGNTGELFF; V: TRBV7-8; D: -; J: TRBJ2-2; size: few
DNA: TGTGCTAGTGGTTCGGACGGGGGGGCCCTTGGAGGGGAGCTGTTTTTT; CDR3: CASGSDGGALGGELFF; V: TRBV12-5; D: TRBD2; J: TRBJ2-2; size: -
DNA: TGTGCCAGCAGTTCGACTTCGAATGAGCAGTTCTTC; CDR3: CASSSTSNEQFF; V: TRBV7-6; D: -; J: TRBJ2-1; size: many
DNA: TGTGCCAGCAAGCCGGGACAGGAAGAAAAACTGTTTTTT; CDR3: CASKPGQEEKLFF; V: TRBV7-9; D: TRBD1; J: TRBJ1-4; size: few
DNA: TGTGCCAGCAGTGATGCCCCGGGACAGCTCATTTATGGCTACACCTTC; CDR3: CASSDAPGQLIYGYTF; V: TRBV25-1; D: TRBD1; J: TRBJ1-2; size: -
DNA: TGTGCCAGCAGTACAGGACGGCCCTCCGGCGAGCAGTACTTC; CDR3: CASSTGRPSGEQYF; V: TRBV5-6; D: -; J: TRBJ2-7; size: few
DNA: TGTGCCAGCAGCGTAGGGGTTGGCGGGGGGTCGAGCAATGAGCAGTTCTTC; CDR3: CASSVGVGGGSSNEQFF; V: TRBV9; D: TRBD2; J: TRBJ2-1; size: -
DNA: TGTGCCAGCAGTTTAAACCCGGGTGCAGATACGCAGTATTTT; CDR3: CASSLNPGADTQYF; V: TRBV12-3/TRBV12-4; D: -; J: TRBJ2-3; size: few
DNA: TGTGCCAGCAGTTTGCCTCGGTCGGACAGGGTTGTCCACGAGCAGTACTTC; CDR3: CASSLPRSDRVVHEQYF; V: TRBV12-3/TRBV12-4; D: TRBD1; J: TRBJ2-7; size: -
DNA: TGTGCCAGCAGCCGTCGGGTACAGAGCCCAAGCAACTATGGCTACACCTTC; CDR3: CASSRRVQSPSNYGYTF; V: TRBV7-2; D: -; J: TRBJ1-2; size: -
DNA: TGTGCCAGCAGAGCAGACCCCCAGCTAAACACTGAAGCTTTCTTT; CDR3: CASRADPQLNTEAFF; V: TRBV7-9; D: -; J: TRBJ1-1; size: -
DNA: TGTGCCAGCAAAAAGGATAACACTGAAGCTTTCTTT; CDR3: CASKKDNTEAFF; V: TRBV27; D: -; J: TRBJ1-1; size: few
DNA: TGTGCCAGCAGCCAGACAGAAAGCTCCTATAATTCACCCCTCCACTTT; CDR3: CASSQTESSYNSPLHF; V: TRBV7-6; D: -; J: TRBJ1-6; size: few
DNA: TGTGCCAGCAGTTATCGGGCTCTATATGACACTGAAGCTTTCTTT; CDR3: CASSYRALYDTEAFF; V: TRBV6-2/TRBV6-3; D: -; J: TRBJ1-1; size: -
DNA: TGTGCCAGCAGTTTTCTAGTCACGGAGACCCAGTACTTC; CDR3: CASSFLVTETQYF; V: TRBV28; D: -; J: TRBJ2-5; size: few
DNA: TGTGCCAGCAGTTTCCGACTAGCGGGGGGGCCTTACACCGGGGAGCTGTTTTTT; CDR3: CASSFRLAGGPYTGELFF; V: TRBV12-3/TRBV12-4; D: TRBD2; J: TRBJ2-2; size: -
DNA: TGTGCCAGCAGCTTAAAGGGCGTCACGAACACTGAAGCTTTCTTT; CDR3: CASSLKGVTNTEAFF; V: TRBV7-2; D: -; J: TRBJ1-1; size: many
DNA: TGCGCCAGCAGCCCACCTCTGACTAGCGGGGGGTCAGAGGAGACCCAGTACTTC; CDR3: CASSPPLTSGGSEETQYF; V: TRBV4-1; D: TRBD2; J: TRBJ2-5; size: few
DNA: TGTGCCAGCAGCCCCCTCGCCGGGGGTGACGGCTATGGCTACACCTTC; CDR3: CASSPLAGGDGYGYTF; V: TRBV14; D: -; J: TRBJ1-2; size: -
DNA: TGTGCCAGCAGTTTATTAGGGGGGGGGACGGTCAGCACAGATACGCAGTATTTT; CDR3: CASSLLGGGTVSTDTQYF; V: TRBV28; D: -; J: TRBJ2-3; size: -
DNA: TGTGCCAGCATCCTGGGACAGGACAATGAGCAGTTCTTC; CDR3: CASILGQDNEQFF; V: TRBV12-3/TRBV12-4; D: TRBD1; J: TRBJ2-1; size: many